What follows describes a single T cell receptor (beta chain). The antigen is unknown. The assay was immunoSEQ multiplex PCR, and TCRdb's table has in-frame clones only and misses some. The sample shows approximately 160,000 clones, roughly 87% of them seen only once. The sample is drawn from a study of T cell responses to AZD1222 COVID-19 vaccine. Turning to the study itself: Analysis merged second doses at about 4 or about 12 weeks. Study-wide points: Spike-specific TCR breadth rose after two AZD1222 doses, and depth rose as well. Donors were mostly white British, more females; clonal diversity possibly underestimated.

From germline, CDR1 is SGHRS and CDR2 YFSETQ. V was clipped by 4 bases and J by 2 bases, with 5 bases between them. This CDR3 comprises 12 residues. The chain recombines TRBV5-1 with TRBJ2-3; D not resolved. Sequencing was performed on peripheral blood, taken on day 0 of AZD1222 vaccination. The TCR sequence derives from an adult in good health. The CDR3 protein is CASSLNTDTQYF. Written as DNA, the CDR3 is TGCGCCAGCAGCCTAAACACAGATACGCAGTATTTT.